This T cell receptor (beta chain) was retrieved from a study of cytomegalovirus exposure and HLA in healthy donors. This clone was counted once. Repertoires were generated with immunoSEQ multiplex PCR, while TCRdb's copy carries only in-frame clones and drops some. The data hold 260,000 or so clones, with roughly 87% observed a single time. What was sequenced was PBMCs. This clonotype was sampled from a woman aged 25 to 39 in good health and CMV-seronegative.

CDR3 loop: CASSPLKGDQPQHF. The DNA of the CDR3 is TGTGCCAGCTCACCACTCAAGGGGGATCAGCCCCAGCATTTT. The chain has TRBV18 and TRBJ1-5; D is possibly TRBD1 (6 bases). Deletions cut 1 base from V and 5 bases from J, with 9 bases between. The CDR3 contains 14 residues. From germline, CDR1 is KGHSH and CDR2 LQKENI.